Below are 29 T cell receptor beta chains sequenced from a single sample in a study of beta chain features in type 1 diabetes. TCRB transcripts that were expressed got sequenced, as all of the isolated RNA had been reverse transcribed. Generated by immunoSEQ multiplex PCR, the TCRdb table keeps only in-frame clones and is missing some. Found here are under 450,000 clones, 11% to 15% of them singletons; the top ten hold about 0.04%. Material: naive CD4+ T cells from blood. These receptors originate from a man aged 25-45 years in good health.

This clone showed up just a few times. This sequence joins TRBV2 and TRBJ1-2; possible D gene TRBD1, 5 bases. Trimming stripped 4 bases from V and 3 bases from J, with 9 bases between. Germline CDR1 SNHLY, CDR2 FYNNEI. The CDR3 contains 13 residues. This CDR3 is CASSGATDYGYTF. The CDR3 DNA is TGTGCCAGCAGTGGTGCGACAGACTATGGCTACACCTTC.

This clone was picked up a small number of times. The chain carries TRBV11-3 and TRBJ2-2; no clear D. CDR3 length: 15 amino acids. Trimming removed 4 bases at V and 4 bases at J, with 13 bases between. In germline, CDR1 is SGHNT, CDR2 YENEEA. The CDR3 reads CASSSGPRSTGELFF. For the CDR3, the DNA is TGTGCCAGCAGCTCCGGACCAAGGAGCACCGGGGAGCTGTTTTTT.

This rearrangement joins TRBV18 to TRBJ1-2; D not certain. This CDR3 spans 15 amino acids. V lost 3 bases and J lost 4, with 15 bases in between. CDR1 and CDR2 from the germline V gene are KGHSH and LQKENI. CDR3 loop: CASSPLVGQTYGYTF. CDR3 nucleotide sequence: TGTGCCAGCTCACCCCTAGTAGGTCAAACCTATGGCTACACCTTC.

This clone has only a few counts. The CDR3 DNA reads TGTGCCAGCAGCTCCACAGGGGTGGCCACTGAAGCTTTCTTT. It specifies CASSSTGVATEAFF. The V gene is TRBV7-2, the J gene TRBJ1-1; TRBD1 matches at 7 bases. From germline, CDR1 is SGHTA and CDR2 FQGNSA. The CDR3 length is 14 residues. V was clipped by 4 bases and J by 4 bases; unmatched bases: 6.

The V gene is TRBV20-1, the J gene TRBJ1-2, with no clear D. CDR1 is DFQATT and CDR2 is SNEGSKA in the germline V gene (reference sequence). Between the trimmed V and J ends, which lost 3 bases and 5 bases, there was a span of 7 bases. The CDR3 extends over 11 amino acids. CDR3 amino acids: CSARLGYGYTF. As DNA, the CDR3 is TGCAGTGCTAGGCTTGGGTATGGCTACACCTTC.

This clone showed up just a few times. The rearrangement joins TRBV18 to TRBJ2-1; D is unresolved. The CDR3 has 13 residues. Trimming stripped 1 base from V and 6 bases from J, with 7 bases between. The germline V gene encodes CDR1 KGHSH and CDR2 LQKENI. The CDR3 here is CASSPLAVNEQFF. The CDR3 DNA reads TGTGCCAGCTCACCACTGGCCGTCAATGAGCAGTTCTTC.

The CDR3 coding sequence is TGTGCCAGCAGCCGTTTAGGACAGGGGAACACTGAAGCTTTCTTT. Its protein product is CASSRLGQGNTEAFF. V gene TRBV13 combines with J gene TRBJ1-1, with 8 bases identical to TRBD1. CDR3 length: 15 residues. Trimming at V came to 5 bases and at J to 1 base, leaving 6 bases not matched to a gene. Per the germline V gene, CDR1 is PRHDT and CDR2 is FYEKMQ (reference sequence).

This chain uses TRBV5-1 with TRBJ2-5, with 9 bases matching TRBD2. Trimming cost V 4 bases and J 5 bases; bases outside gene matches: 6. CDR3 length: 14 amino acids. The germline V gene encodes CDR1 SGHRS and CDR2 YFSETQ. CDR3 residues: CASSLGTSLETQYF. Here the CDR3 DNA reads TGCGCCAGCAGCCTCGGGACTAGCCTTGAGACCCAGTACTTC. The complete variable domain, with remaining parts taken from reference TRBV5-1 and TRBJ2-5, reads KAGVTQTPRYLIKTRGQQVTLSCSPISGHRSVSWYQQTPGQGLQFLFEYFSETQRNKGNFPGRFSGRQFSNSRSEMNVSTLELGDSALYLCASSLGTSLETQYFGPGTRLLVL.

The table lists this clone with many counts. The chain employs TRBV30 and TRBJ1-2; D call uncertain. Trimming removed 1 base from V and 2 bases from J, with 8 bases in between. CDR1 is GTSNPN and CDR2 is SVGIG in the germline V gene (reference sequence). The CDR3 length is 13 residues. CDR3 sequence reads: CAWSGGINYGYTF. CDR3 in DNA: TGTGCCTGGAGTGGAGGGATAAACTATGGCTACACCTTC.

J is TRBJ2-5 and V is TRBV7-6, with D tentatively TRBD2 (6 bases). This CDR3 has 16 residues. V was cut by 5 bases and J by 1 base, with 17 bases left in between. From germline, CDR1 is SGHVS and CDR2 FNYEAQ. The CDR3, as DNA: TGTGCCAGCAGCGTAGGACAACGGGGGTCCCAAGAGACCCAGTACTTC. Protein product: CASSVGQRGSQETQYF.

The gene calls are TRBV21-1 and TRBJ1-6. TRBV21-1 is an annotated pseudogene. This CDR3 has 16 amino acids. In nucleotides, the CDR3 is TGTGCCAGCAGCAAAGACACGAGCTCCTATAATTCACCCCTCCACTTT. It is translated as CASSKDTSSYNSPLHF.

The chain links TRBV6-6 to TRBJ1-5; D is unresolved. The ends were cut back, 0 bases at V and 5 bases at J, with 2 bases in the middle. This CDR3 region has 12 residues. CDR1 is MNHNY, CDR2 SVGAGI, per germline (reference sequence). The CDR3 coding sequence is TGTGCCAGCAGTTACTCCTATCAGCCCCAGCATTTT. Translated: CASSYSYQPQHF.

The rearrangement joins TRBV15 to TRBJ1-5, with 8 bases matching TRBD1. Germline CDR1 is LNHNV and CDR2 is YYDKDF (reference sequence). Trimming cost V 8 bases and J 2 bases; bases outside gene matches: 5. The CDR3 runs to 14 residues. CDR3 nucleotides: TGTGCCACCCAGGACAGGGTGGGCAATCAGCCCCAGCATTTT. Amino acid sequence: CATQDRVGNQPQHF.

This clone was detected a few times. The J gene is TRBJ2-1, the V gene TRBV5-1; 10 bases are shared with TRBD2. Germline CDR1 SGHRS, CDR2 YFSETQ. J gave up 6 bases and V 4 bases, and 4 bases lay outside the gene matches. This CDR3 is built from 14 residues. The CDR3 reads CASSLSGRINEQFF. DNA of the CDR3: TGCGCCAGCAGCCTTAGCGGGAGGATCAATGAGCAGTTCTTC.

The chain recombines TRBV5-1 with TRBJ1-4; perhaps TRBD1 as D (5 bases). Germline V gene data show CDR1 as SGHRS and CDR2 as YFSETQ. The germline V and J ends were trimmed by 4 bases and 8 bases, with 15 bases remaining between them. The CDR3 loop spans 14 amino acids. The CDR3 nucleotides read TGCGCCAGCAGCGCGGGACCTGATCCAGAAAAACTGTTTTTT. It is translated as CASSAGPDPEKLFF.

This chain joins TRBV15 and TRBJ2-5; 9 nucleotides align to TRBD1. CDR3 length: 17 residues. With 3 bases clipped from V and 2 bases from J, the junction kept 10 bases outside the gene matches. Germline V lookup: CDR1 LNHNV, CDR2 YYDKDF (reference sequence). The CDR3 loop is CATSRAGTGNVQETQYF. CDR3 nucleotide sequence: TGTGCCACCAGCAGGGCCGGGACAGGGAACGTTCAAGAGACCCAGTACTTC.

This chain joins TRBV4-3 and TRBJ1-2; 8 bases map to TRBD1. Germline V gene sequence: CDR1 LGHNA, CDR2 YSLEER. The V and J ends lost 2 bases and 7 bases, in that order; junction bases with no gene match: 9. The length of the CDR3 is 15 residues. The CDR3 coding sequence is TGCGCCAGCAGCCAACGAATTGGACAGGGAGGTGGCTACACCTTC. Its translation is CASSQRIGQGGGYTF.

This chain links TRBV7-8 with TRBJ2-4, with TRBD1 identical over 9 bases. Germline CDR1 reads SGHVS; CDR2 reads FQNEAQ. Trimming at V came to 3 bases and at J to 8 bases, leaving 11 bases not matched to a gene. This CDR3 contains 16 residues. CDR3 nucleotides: TGTGCCAGCAGCTTTCACTGGGACAGGGCGGGGGACATTCAGTACTTC. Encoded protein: CASSFHWDRAGDIQYF. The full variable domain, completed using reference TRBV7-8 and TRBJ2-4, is GAGVSQSPRYKVAKRGQDVALRCDPISGHVSLFWYQQALGQGPEFLTYFQNEAQLDKSGLPSDRFFAERPEGSVSTLKIQRTQQEDSAVYLCASSFHWDRAGDIQYFGAGTRLSVL.

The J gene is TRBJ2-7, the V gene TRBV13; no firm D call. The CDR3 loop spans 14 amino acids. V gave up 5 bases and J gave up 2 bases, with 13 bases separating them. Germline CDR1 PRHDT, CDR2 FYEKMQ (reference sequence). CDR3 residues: CASSRPDLAYEQYV. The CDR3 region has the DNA TGTGCCAGCAGCCGGCCGGACCTAGCCTACGAGCAGTACGTC.

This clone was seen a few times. The CDR3 spells CASSLPNSPLHF. DNA of the CDR3: TGTGCCAGCAGCTTACCCAATTCACCCCTCCACTTT. The chain joins TRBV7-9 to TRBJ1-6; no clear D gene. V lost 2 bases, J lost 7 bases, and 3 bases lay in between. The CDR3 is made up of 12 amino acids. Germline V gene lookup returns CDR1 SEHNR and CDR2 FQNEAQ (reference sequence).

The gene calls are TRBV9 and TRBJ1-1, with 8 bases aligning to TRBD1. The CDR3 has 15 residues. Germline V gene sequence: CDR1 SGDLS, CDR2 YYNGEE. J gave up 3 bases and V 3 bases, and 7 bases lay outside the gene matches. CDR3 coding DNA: TGTGCCAGCAGCGGCCACCCAGGGGGCTACACTGAAGCTTTCTTT. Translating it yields CASSGHPGGYTEAFF.

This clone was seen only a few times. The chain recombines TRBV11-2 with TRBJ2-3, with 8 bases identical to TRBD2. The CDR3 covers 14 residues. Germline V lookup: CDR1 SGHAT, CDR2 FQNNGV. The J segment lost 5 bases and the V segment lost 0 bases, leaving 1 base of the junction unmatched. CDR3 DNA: TGTGCCAGCAGCTTAGAACTAGCGGTAGATACGCAGTATTTT. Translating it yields CASSLELAVDTQYF.

The CDR3 DNA is TGCGCCAGCAGCCCGAGAGACAGCTCCTCTGGAAACACCATATATTTT. It translates to CASSPRDSSSGNTIYF. The chain recombines TRBV5-1 with TRBJ1-3; a weak D match, TRBD1 (5 bases). The ends were cut back, 4 bases at V and 0 bases at J, with 14 bases in the middle. The CDR3 sequence is 16 residues long. From germline, CDR1 is SGHRS and CDR2 YFSETQ. The variable domain in full, with the rest retrieved from reference TRBV5-1 and TRBJ1-3, is KAGVTQTPRYLIKTRGQQVTLSCSPISGHRSVSWYQQTPGQGLQFLFEYFSETQRNKGNFPGRFSGRQFSNSRSEMNVSTLELGDSALYLCASSPRDSSSGNTIYFGEGSWLTVV.

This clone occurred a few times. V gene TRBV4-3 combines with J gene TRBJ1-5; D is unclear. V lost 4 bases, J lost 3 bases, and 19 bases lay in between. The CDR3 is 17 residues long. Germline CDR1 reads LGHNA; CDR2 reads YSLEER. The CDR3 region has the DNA TGCGCCAGCAGCCGGGCGGTGCAGCAACCCTACAATCAGCCCCAGCATTTT. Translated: CASSRAVQQPYNQPQHF.

The CDR3 nucleotides are TGTGCCAGCAGCCAAGATACACTCATGAACACTGAAGCTTTCTTT. Translation: CASSQDTLMNTEAFF. The J gene is TRBJ1-1, the V gene TRBV4-2, with D unclear. V was cut by 0 bases and J by 0 bases, with 8 bases left in between. This CDR3 is 15 amino acids long. The V gene's germline CDR1 is LGHNA and CDR2 YNFKEQ.

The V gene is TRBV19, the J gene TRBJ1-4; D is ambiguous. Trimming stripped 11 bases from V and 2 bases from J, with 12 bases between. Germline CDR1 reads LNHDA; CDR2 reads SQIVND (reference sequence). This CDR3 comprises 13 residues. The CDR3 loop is CASCPGTNEKLFF. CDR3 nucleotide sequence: TGTGCCTCGTGCCCGGGCACTAATGAAAAACTGTTTTTT.

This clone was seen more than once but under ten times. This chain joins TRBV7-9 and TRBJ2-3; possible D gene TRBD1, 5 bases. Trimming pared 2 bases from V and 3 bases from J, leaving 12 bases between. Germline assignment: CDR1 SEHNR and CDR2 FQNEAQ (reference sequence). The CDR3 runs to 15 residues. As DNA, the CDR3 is TGTGCCAGCAGCTTATGGGGCAAACTGACAGATACGCAGTATTTT. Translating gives CASSLWGKLTDTQYF.

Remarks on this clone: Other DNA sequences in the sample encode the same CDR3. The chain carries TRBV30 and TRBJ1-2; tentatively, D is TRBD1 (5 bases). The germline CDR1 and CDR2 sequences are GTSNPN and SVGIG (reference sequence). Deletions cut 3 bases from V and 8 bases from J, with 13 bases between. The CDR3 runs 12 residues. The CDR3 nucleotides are TGTGCCTGGAGCGTGGCCGAGGGGGGCTACACCTTC. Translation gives CAWSVAEGGYTF.

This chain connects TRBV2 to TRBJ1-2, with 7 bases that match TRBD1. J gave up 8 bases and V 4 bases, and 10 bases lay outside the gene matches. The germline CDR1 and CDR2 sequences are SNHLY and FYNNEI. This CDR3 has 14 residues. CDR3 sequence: CASSADRTAGGYTF. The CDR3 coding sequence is TGTGCCAGCAGTGCGGACAGGACCGCTGGCGGCTACACCTTC.